These 26 T cell receptor beta chains came from one sample sequenced in a study of blood T cell repertoires in COVID-19. Clones were sequenced by immunoSEQ multiplex PCR, and TCRdb holds only the in-frame ones, with some missing. The sample shows roughly 100,000 clones, approximately 92% of them seen only once. The sequencing input was peripheral blood. The receptors stem from a woman of 80 years or more with acute or convalescent COVID-19.

The chain is built from TRBV7-2 and TRBJ2-1; 7 nucleotides match TRBD2. With V trimmed by 3 bases and J by 8 bases, 13 bases remained unmatched. Germline CDR1 reads SGHTA; CDR2 reads FQGNSA. This CDR3 comprises 16 residues. CDR3 sequence (DNA): TGTGCCAGCAGCTTGAGGCACGTCGGACTAGGAGATGAGCAGTTCTTC. Amino acid sequence: CASSLRHVGLGDEQFF.

The chain has TRBV7-2 and TRBJ2-3; 12 nucleotides line up with TRBD2. The CDR3 contains 16 residues. Germline V gene lookup returns CDR1 SGHTA and CDR2 FQGNSA. With V trimmed by 3 bases and J by 4 bases, 5 bases remained unmatched. CDR3 coding DNA: TGTGCCAGCAGCTTGACTAGCGGGGGAGTTGCAGATACGCAGTATTTT. Translation gives CASSLTSGGVADTQYF.

For this clone: Relative to the germline gene, one junction end is altered; a read error may explain this. CDR3 in DNA: TGTGCCAGCAGTTACTCCGGGACAGGGAAGCAAAAGCTGTTTTTT. Translated, it gives CASSYSGTGKQKLFF. The V call is TRBV6-5, the J call TRBJ1-4; 9 bases map to TRBD1. CDR1 and CDR2 (germline): MNHEY, SVGAGI. The CDR3 is 15 amino acids.

The chain recombines TRBV6-5 with TRBJ2-3, with a possible D match to TRBD1 (5 bases). Trimming stripped 0 bases from V and 7 bases from J, with 11 bases between. Germline values: CDR1 MNHEY, CDR2 SVGAGI. This CDR3 region has 14 residues. The CDR3 loop is CASSYSGRANTQYF. In nucleotides, the CDR3 is TGTGCCAGCAGTTACTCCGGCAGGGCTAATACGCAGTATTTT.

The chain links TRBV30 to TRBJ1-2, with a weak D call TRBD1 (6 bases). The germline CDR1 and CDR2 sequences are GTSNPN and SVGIG (reference sequence). The CDR3 totals 12 residues. Trimming shortened V by 5 bases and J by 7 bases, and 14 bases separated the two germline ends. The CDR3 sequence: CAWENRVFGYTF. For the CDR3, the DNA is TGTGCCTGGGAAAACAGGGTGTTTGGCTACACCTTC.

The gene calls are TRBV7-9 and TRBJ2-5, with 9 bases fitting TRBD2. CDR3 length: 18 residues. Germline values: CDR1 SEHNR, CDR2 FQNEAQ (reference sequence). The J segment lost 5 bases and the V segment lost 3 bases, leaving 16 bases of the junction unmatched. The CDR3 is CASSFPNHLAGGRETQYF. Here the CDR3 DNA reads TGTGCCAGCAGCTTCCCAAACCATCTCGCGGGGGGGCGGGAGACCCAGTACTTC.

The V gene is TRBV7-2, the J gene TRBJ2-3; TRBD2 matches 14 bases. The junction had 10 bases not matched to a gene; V was cut back by 3 bases and J by 2 bases. Germline V lookup: CDR1 SGHTA, CDR2 FQGNSA. The CDR3 runs 19 residues. CDR3 DNA sequence: TGTGCCAGCAGCTTTGGGGCGACTAGCGGGGGGGCCATCACAGATACGCAGTATTTT. Its translation is CASSFGATSGGAITDTQYF.

V gene TRBV30 combines with J gene TRBJ2-4; 7 nucleotides line up with TRBD2. In germline, CDR1 is GTSNPN, CDR2 SVGIG (reference sequence). The CDR3 contains 15 residues. Losses at the gene ends were 1 base for V and 7 bases for J; bases not matched to a gene: 10. CDR3 DNA: TGTGCCTGGAGTGATCCCCCGCGGGGGTATAACATTCAGTACTTC. Amino acid sequence: CAWSDPPRGYNIQYF.

This chain uses TRBV23-1 with TRBJ2-5; the D gene is possibly TRBD2 (5 bases). TRBV23-1 has ORF status, its function being uncertain. This CDR3 contains 17 residues. Trimming cost V 3 bases and J 7 bases, with 24 bases left between them. CDR3 protein: CASSHPRAEQLARTQYF. As DNA, the CDR3 is TGCGCCAGCAGTCACCCAAGGGCCGAACAGCTAGCACGGACCCAGTACTTC.

J is TRBJ2-1 and V is TRBV7-2, with D perhaps matching TRBD1 (5 bases). CDR3 length equals 16 residues. The germline gives CDR1 SGHTA, CDR2 FQGNSA. V lost 4 bases and J lost 1, with 14 bases in between. The chain's CDR3 is CASSSRAPGSYNEQFF. In DNA, the CDR3 is TGTGCCAGCAGCTCTAGGGCCCCAGGGTCCTACAATGAGCAGTTCTTC.

In this sample, this clone turned up a few times. This sequence joins TRBV10-1 and TRBJ2-1, with TRBD2 matching 15 bases. Trimming cost V 4 bases and J 4 bases; bases outside gene matches: 5. The CDR3 consists of 17 residues. Germline V CDR1 and CDR2: WNHNN, SYGVQD (reference sequence). The CDR3 DNA follows: TGCGCCAGCAGTGCAGGGACTAGCGGGGGGATGTACAATGAGCAGTTCTTC. Translated: CASSAGTSGGMYNEQFF.

This rearrangement joins TRBV27 to TRBJ1-2; 7 bases agree with TRBD1. The CDR3 consists of 13 residues. The V gene end was trimmed by 6 bases and the J gene end by 6 bases; junction bases not matched to a gene: 7. Looked up from germline, CDR1 is MNHEY and CDR2 is SMNVEV (reference sequence). This chain's CDR3 is CASSPTGANGYTF. Written as DNA, the CDR3 is TGTGCCAGCAGCCCCACAGGGGCCAATGGCTACACCTTC.

The CDR3 protein is CAWDETSGTDTQYF. The CDR3 region has the DNA TGTGCCTGGGACGAGACTAGCGGCACAGATACGCAGTATTTT. The chain has TRBV30 and TRBJ2-3; 8 bases align to TRBD2. CDR3 length: 14 amino acids. Germline CDR1 GTSNPN, CDR2 SVGIG (reference sequence). With 5 bases clipped from V and 1 base from J, the junction kept 5 bases outside the gene matches.

V is TRBV5-1 and J is TRBJ1-1; TRBD1 is a possible D gene (5 bases). Between the trimmed V and J ends, which lost 4 bases and 4 bases, there was a span of 17 bases. This CDR3 has 15 residues. The germline CDR1 and CDR2 sequences are SGHRS and YFSETQ. Written as DNA, the CDR3 is TGCGCCAGCAGCCCCGGCGGGACGATGGTCACTGAAGCTTTCTTT. Translating it yields CASSPGGTMVTEAFF.

The chain carries TRBV29-1 and TRBJ2-1, with no clear D. Looked up from germline, CDR1 is SQVTM and CDR2 is ANQGSEA. Trimming took off 6 bases at V and 3 bases at J, with 18 bases between the two ends. The CDR3 contains 15 residues. CDR3 coding DNA: TGCAGCGTGGCCCTCGGTCGACAACGCTACAATGAGCAGTTCTTC. Translating gives CSVALGRQRYNEQFF.

The chain combines TRBV6-5 with TRBJ1-2; TRBD1 is a possible D gene (5 bases). The germline V gene encodes CDR1 MNHEY and CDR2 SVGAGI. V dropped 6 bases and J dropped 4 bases, with 12 bases sitting between them. This CDR3 contains 13 residues. The CDR3 spells CASRLTVLYGYTF. CDR3 sequence (DNA): TGTGCCAGCAGATTGACAGTTCTCTATGGCTACACCTTC.

V is TRBV30 and J is TRBJ1-2, with 7 bases matching TRBD1. CDR3 length equals 14 residues. CDR1 and CDR2 (germline): GTSNPN, SVGIG (reference sequence). Trimming took 2 bases from V and 3 from J; bases not matched to a gene: 6. CDR3 sequence: CAWSPQGSYYGYTF. DNA for the CDR3: TGTGCCTGGAGTCCACAGGGGAGCTACTATGGCTACACCTTC.

The J gene is TRBJ1-2, the V gene TRBV5-4; no clear D. Looked up from germline, CDR1 is SGHNT and CDR2 is YYREEE (reference sequence). The ends were cut back, 0 bases at V and 7 bases at J, with 10 bases in the middle. The CDR3 totals 13 residues. CDR3 sequence (DNA): TGTGCCAGCAGCTTGGCCCTTGAGTTTGGCTACACCTTC. Residues: CASSLALEFGYTF.

This rearrangement joins TRBV7-2 to TRBJ1-3; the D is unclear. Per the germline V gene, CDR1 is SGHTA and CDR2 is FQGNSA. CDR3 size: 15 residues. The germline V and J ends were trimmed by 1 base and 0 bases, with 7 bases remaining between them. This chain's CDR3 is CASSLVAVSGNTIYF. The CDR3 nucleotides are TGTGCCAGCAGCTTAGTGGCTGTCTCTGGAAACACCATATATTTT.

The chain links TRBV5-6 to TRBJ1-5; D not resolved. Germline CDR1 is SGHDT and CDR2 is YYEEEE. CDR3 length: 15 residues. V lost 0 bases to trimming and J lost 6 bases, with 13 bases between them. The CDR3 loop reads CASSLAASGGQPQHF. The CDR3 coding sequence is TGTGCCAGCAGCTTGGCGGCCTCGGGTGGTCAGCCCCAGCATTTT.

This rearrangement joins TRBV27 to TRBJ1-6; a possible D gene is TRBD1 (6 bases). The germline V gene has CDR1 MNHEY and CDR2 SMNVEV (reference sequence). This CDR3 is 13 amino acids long. Trimming cost V 5 bases and J 7 bases, with 9 bases left between them. The CDR3 bases are TGTGCCAGCAGTGCGAGGGGGAATTCACCCCTCCACTTT. This codes for CASSARGNSPLHF.

The chain recombines TRBV30 with TRBJ2-1; no firm D call. Germline loops: CDR1 GTSNPN, CDR2 SVGIG (reference sequence). The CDR3 has 12 residues. V lost 0 bases and J lost 4, with 4 bases in between. CDR3 amino acids: CAWSVGYNEQFF. The CDR3 bases are TGTGCCTGGAGTGTCGGGTACAATGAGCAGTTCTTC.

This rearrangement joins TRBV19 to TRBJ1-5; perhaps TRBD1 as D (5 bases). Germline V CDR1 and CDR2: LNHDA, SQIVND (reference sequence). The CDR3 sequence is 13 residues long. The germline V and J ends were trimmed by 5 bases and 2 bases, with 7 bases remaining between them. For the CDR3, the DNA is TGTGCCAGTAGTCCACAGGGCAATCAGCCCCAGCATTTT. Amino acid sequence: CASSPQGNQPQHF.

The chain joins TRBV7-2 to TRBJ1-1, with D possibly TRBD1 on 5 matching bases. Germline V lookup: CDR1 SGHTA, CDR2 FQGNSA. CDR3 length: 14 residues. Trimming left V 6 bases short and J 3 bases short, with 14 bases between. CDR3 sequence reads: CASRRDRTYTEAFF. CDR3 DNA sequence: TGTGCCAGCAGGCGGGACCGAACTTACACTGAAGCTTTCTTT.

This clone was seen just once. This sequence joins TRBV5-1 and TRBJ2-2; 11 bases are a match to TRBD2. Germline V lookup: CDR1 SGHRS, CDR2 YFSETQ. The CDR3 consists of 14 residues. V shed 4 bases, J shed 4 bases, and the junction held 0 bases outside the gene matches. The CDR3 region has the DNA TGCGCCAGCAGCCTAGCGGGGGGCACCGGGGAGCTGTTTTTT. This codes for CASSLAGGTGELFF.

This clone was recorded once. The rearrangement uses TRBV11-2 and TRBJ1-2, with D hard to call. Germline-derived CDR1 and CDR2 are SGHAT and FQNNGV. Between the trimmed V and J ends, which lost 3 bases and 6 bases, there was a span of 11 bases. The CDR3 is made up of 13 amino acids. Here the CDR3 reads CASSFLGFDGYTF. The CDR3 DNA sequence: TGTGCCAGCAGCTTCCTGGGCTTCGATGGCTACACCTTC.